The 10 T cell receptor beta chains below all came from one sample that was sequenced in a study of blood T cell repertoires in COVID-19. Repertoires were generated with immunoSEQ multiplex PCR, while TCRdb's copy carries only in-frame clones and drops some. In the table there are just under 90,000 clones, roughly 78% of which are singletons. Sequenced: peripheral blood. The receptors stem from a woman of 80 years or more with acute or convalescent COVID-19.

The chain carries TRBV6-5 and TRBJ1-1, with a weak D call TRBD1 (5 bases). This CDR3 contains 11 residues. Germline CDR1 MNHEY, CDR2 SVGAGI. V gave up 6 bases and J gave up 11 bases, with 13 bases separating them. The CDR3: CASRDTTRAFF. The CDR3 bases are TGTGCCAGCAGGGACACAACCCGGGCTTTCTTT.

This rearrangement joins TRBV25-1 to TRBJ1-1; D is unresolved. V lost 6 bases, J lost 4 bases, and 6 bases lay in between. Germline CDR1 reads MGHDK; CDR2 reads SYGVNS. The CDR3 loop spans 11 amino acids. Written as DNA, the CDR3 is TGTGCCAGCAGCCTAGGCACTGAAGCTTTCTTT. It encodes CASSLGTEAFF. Full variable domain (rest looked up from reference TRBV25-1 and TRBJ1-1): EADIYQTPRYLVIGTGKKITLECSQTMGHDKMYWYQQDPGMELHLIHYSYGVNSTEKGDLSSESTVSRIRTEHFPLTLESARPSHTSQYLCASSLGTEAFFGQGTRLTVV.

With regard to this clone: The sample has other DNA sequences that encode this CDR3 too. The chain is built from TRBV5-1 and TRBJ1-1, with D possibly being TRBD1 (5 bases). The germline gives CDR1 SGHRS, CDR2 YFSETQ. The CDR3 length is 14 residues. Trimming took off 2 bases at V and 4 bases at J, with 12 bases between the two ends. CDR3 in DNA: TGCGCCAGCAGCTTTCAAGGGGCTGGCACTGAAGCTTTCTTT. Its translation is CASSFQGAGTEAFF.

Points on this clone: The sample contains more than one DNA sequence encoding this CDR3. This chain uses TRBV30 with TRBJ2-1, with TRBD2 matching over 9 bases. This CDR3 has 14 amino acids. With V trimmed by 3 bases and J by 1 base, 1 base remained unmatched. CDR1 and CDR2 (germline): GTSNPN, SVGIG (reference sequence). The CDR3 is CAWSSGGSYNEQFF. CDR3 DNA sequence: TGTGCCTGGAGCAGCGGGGGGTCCTACAATGAGCAGTTCTTC.

The chain uses TRBV5-1 and TRBJ1-1, with 7 positions matching TRBD1. V gave up 7 bases and J gave up 1 base; unmatched junction bases: 10. CDR1 SGHRS and CDR2 YFSETQ come from the germline V gene. The CDR3 has 15 residues. The CDR3 sequence is CASSPRDSRNTEAFF. CDR3 bases: TGCGCCAGCTCCCCCCGGGACAGCCGGAACACTGAAGCTTTCTTT. The full variable domain, its missing parts supplied by reference TRBV5-1 and TRBJ1-1, is KAGVTQTPRYLIKTRGQQVTLSCSPISGHRSVSWYQQTPGQGLQFLFEYFSETQRNKGNFPGRFSGRQFSNSRSEMNVSTLELGDSALYLCASSPRDSRNTEAFFGQGTRLTVV.

The rearrangement joins TRBV6-2 or TRBV6-3 to TRBJ2-7, with 8 bases identical to TRBD1. Germline trimming cut 5 bases from V and 0 bases from J; bases unmatched to any gene: 9. This CDR3 has 16 residues. Germline CDR1 reads MNHEY; CDR2 reads SVGEGT. CDR3: CASSRLGQGYSYEQYF. The CDR3 DNA is TGTGCCAGCAGTCGCCTCGGACAGGGATACTCCTACGAGCAGTACTTC.

This clone has a single count. The chain uses TRBV7-2 and TRBJ1-5; possible D gene TRBD1, 6 bases. The germline CDR1 and CDR2 sequences are SGHTA and FQGNSA. This CDR3 region has 15 residues. V gave up 2 bases and J gave up 5 bases, with 13 bases separating them. In DNA, the CDR3 is TGTGCCAGCAGCTTAAGGGGGGGGACCGATCAGCCCCAGCATTTT. The encoded protein is CASSLRGGTDQPQHF.

This sequence joins TRBV30 and TRBJ1-1; 10 bases are a match to TRBD1. This CDR3 is 15 amino acids long. Per germline, CDR1 GTSNPN and CDR2 SVGIG (reference sequence). V trimming: 6 bases; J trimming: 4 bases; junction bases outside the gene matches: 11. The chain's CDR3 is CACPQGGQGSTEAFF. CDR3 coding DNA: TGTGCCTGCCCCCAGGGGGGACAGGGGAGCACTGAAGCTTTCTTT.

For the CDR3, the DNA is TGTGCCAGCAGCCTAAGGTTGAGAGGGGAGACCCAGTACTTC. It encodes CASSLRLRGETQYF. This sequence joins TRBV7-2 and TRBJ2-5; maybe TRBD2 (5 bases). CDR1 SGHTA and CDR2 FQGNSA come from the germline V gene. Trimming removed 5 bases at V and 5 bases at J, with 15 bases between. The length of the CDR3 is 14 residues.

CDR3 DNA: TGTGCCAGCAGCTTAGAGGCGGGAGGGGACGAGCAGTACTTC. Translating it yields CASSLEAGGDEQYF. V gene TRBV7-2 combines with J gene TRBJ2-7; 9 bases align to TRBD2. The CDR3 runs 14 residues. The germline CDR1 and CDR2 sequences are SGHTA and FQGNSA. V was clipped by 1 base and J by 5 bases; unmatched bases: 3.